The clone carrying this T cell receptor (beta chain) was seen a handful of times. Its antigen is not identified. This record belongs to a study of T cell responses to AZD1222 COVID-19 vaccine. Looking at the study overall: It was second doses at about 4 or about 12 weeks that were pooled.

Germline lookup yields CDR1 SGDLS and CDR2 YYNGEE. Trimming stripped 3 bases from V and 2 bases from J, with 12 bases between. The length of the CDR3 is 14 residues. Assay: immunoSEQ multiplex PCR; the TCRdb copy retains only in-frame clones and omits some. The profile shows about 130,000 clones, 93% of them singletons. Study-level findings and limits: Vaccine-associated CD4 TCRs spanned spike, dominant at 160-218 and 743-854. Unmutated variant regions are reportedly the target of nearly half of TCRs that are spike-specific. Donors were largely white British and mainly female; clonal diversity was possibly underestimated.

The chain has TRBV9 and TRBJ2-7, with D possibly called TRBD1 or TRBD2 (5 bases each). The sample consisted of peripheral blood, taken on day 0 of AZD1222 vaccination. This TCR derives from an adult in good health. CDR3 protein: CASSARDGAYEQYF. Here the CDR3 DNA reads TGTGCCAGCAGCGCCCGGGACGGGGCCTACGAGCAGTACTTC. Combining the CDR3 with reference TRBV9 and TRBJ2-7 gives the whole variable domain DSGVTQTPKHLITATGQRVTLRCSPRSGDLSVYWYQQSLDQGLQFLIQYYNGEERAKGNILERFSAQQFPDLHSELNLSSLELGDSALYFCASSARDGAYEQYFGPGTRLTVT.